Below are 20 T cell receptor beta chains sequenced from a single sample in a study of persistence of HIV-infected CD4 T cells. These receptors lack a known antigen. An overlapping HIV-1 Gag peptide pool stimulated these cells at 0.95 to 1 ug/peptide/mL. Sorting selected CD4+ T cells upregulating both CD40 ligand and CD69. The libraries were made with immunoSEQ version 4 in survey mode. Assay: immunoSEQ multiplex PCR; the TCRdb copy retains only in-frame clones and omits some. Of under 20,000 clones listed, over 55% were seen once; the top ten hold approximately 2%. The specimen comprised CD4+ T cells sorted from PBMCs after roughly 18-hour stimulation, sampled from a patient who received antiretroviral therapy. The receptors shown here come from an adult woman with HIV who was CMV-seropositive.

The V gene is TRBV5-6, the J gene TRBJ1-2; D unclear. The CDR3 has 11 residues. Germline V gene lookup returns CDR1 SGHDT and CDR2 YYEEEE. Trimming took off 1 base at V and 2 bases at J, with 0 bases between the two ends. Here the CDR3 reads CASSLNYGYTF. The CDR3 DNA reads as TGTGCCAGCAGCTTGAACTATGGCTACACCTTC.

Regarding this clone: At the DNA level, this CDR3 is encoded by other sequences in the same sample as well. The chain joins TRBV5-8 to TRBJ1-5; D ambiguous. This CDR3 comprises 11 residues. V was shortened by 3 bases and J by 7 bases, with 5 bases between the two germline ends. Germline CDR1 SGHTS, CDR2 YDEGEE. DNA for the CDR3: TGTGCCAGCAGCTCCCTACAGCCCCAGCATTTT. Its protein is CASSSLQPQHF.

The chain couples TRBV5-5 to TRBJ1-5; the D gene is possibly TRBD1 (6 bases). The CDR3 is made up of 15 amino acids. CDR1 is SGHKS, CDR2 YYEKEE, per germline (reference sequence). Trimming pared 4 bases from V and 3 bases from J, leaving 14 bases between. The CDR3, as DNA: TGTGCCAGCAGCCCGGGCAGGGGCGTCAATCAGCCCCAGCATTTT. As protein: CASSPGRGVNQPQHF.

The genes are TRBV3-1 (or the pseudogene TRBV3-2) and TRBJ1-2; 9 bases agree with TRBD1. From germline, CDR1 is LGHDT and CDR2 YNNKEL (reference sequence). J was trimmed by 8 bases and V by 3 bases; bases with no gene match: 7. This CDR3 region has 14 residues. The CDR3 bases are TGTGCCAGCAGCCAGCCGGGACAGGGCTTCGGCTACACCTTC. Protein sequence: CASSQPGQGFGYTF.

This rearrangement joins TRBV6-2 or TRBV6-3 to TRBJ1-5; maybe TRBD1 (6 bases). Germline V gene lookup returns CDR1 MNHEY and CDR2 SVGEGT. V was pared by 3 bases and J by 9 bases, with 9 bases between. This CDR3 comprises 12 residues. The CDR3 DNA follows: TGTGCCAGCAGTTATCAGGGGCGGCCCCAGCATTTT. Its translation: CASSYQGRPQHF.

This clone was counted a single time. The rearrangement uses TRBV3-1 (or the pseudogene TRBV3-2) and TRBJ1-2; 9 bases agree with TRBD1. The germline V gene encodes CDR1 LGHDT and CDR2 YNNKEL (reference sequence). The CDR3 has 14 amino acids. Trimming cost V 3 bases and J 4 bases; bases outside gene matches: 3. The CDR3 spells CASSQSGQGYGYTF. CDR3 coding DNA: TGTGCCAGCAGCCAGTCGGGACAGGGCTATGGCTACACCTTC.

The chain is built from TRBV12-3 or TRBV12-4 and TRBJ1-2; D gene uncertain. The CDR3 is 13 residues long. Trimming left V 2 bases short and J 4 bases short, with 8 bases between. In nucleotides, the CDR3 is TGTGCCAGCAGTTTAAGTCAGTCCTATGGCTACACCTTC. Its translation: CASSLSQSYGYTF.

The rearrangement uses TRBV11-3 and TRBJ2-2, with D perhaps TRBD2 (5 bases). Trimming left V 4 bases short and J 6 bases short, with 12 bases between. The CDR3 loop spans 14 amino acids. Germline V gene lookup returns CDR1 SGHNT and CDR2 YENEEA. The CDR3 nucleotides read TGTGCCAGCAGCTCAAGCGGTGTCGCCGGGGAGCTGTTTTTT. As protein: CASSSSGVAGELFF.

This clone was seen a handful of times. Here the CDR3 DNA reads TGTGCCAGCAGCCCAGAAATGAACACTGAAGCTTTCTTT. Protein product: CASSPEMNTEAFF. This chain links TRBV12-3 or TRBV12-4 with TRBJ1-1, with D uncertain. CDR3 size: 13 residues. Deletions cut 6 bases from V and 0 bases from J, with 8 bases between.

This clone is labeled as medium-sized. Different DNA sequences within this sample yield the same CDR3. The chain combines TRBV2 with TRBJ1-2; 7 bases map to TRBD1. Germline CDR1 reads SNHLY; CDR2 reads FYNNEI. This CDR3 is built from 13 residues. V gave up 4 bases and J gave up 5 bases; unmatched junction bases: 4. The CDR3 region has the DNA TGTGCCAGCAGTGTAGGGACAGCGTATGGCTACACCTTC. It encodes CASSVGTAYGYTF.

The V gene is TRBV11-3, the J gene TRBJ1-5, with TRBD1 as a possible D gene (6 bases). The CDR3 is 16 amino acids. Per the germline V gene, CDR1 is SGHNT and CDR2 is YENEEA. V gave up 5 bases and J gave up 4 bases, with 18 bases separating them. CDR3 residues: CASSIRGTMGNQPQHF. In DNA, the CDR3 is TGTGCCAGCAGCATTAGGGGGACCATGGGGAATCAGCCCCAGCATTTT.

In this sample, this clone turned up a few times. The chain recombines TRBV5-1 with TRBJ2-7, with 9 positions matching TRBD1. Germline assignment: CDR1 SGHRS and CDR2 YFSETQ. The ends lost 0 bases at V and 2 bases at J; junction bases unmatched: 6. CDR3 length equals 16 residues. CDR3 sequence reads: CASSLGTGALTYEQYF. The CDR3 bases are TGCGCCAGCAGCTTGGGGACAGGGGCCCTAACCTACGAGCAGTACTTC.

In the case of this clone: This same CDR3 is encoded by further DNA sequences in the sample. V and J are TRBV30 and TRBJ1-5; D gene ambiguous. This CDR3 spans 13 amino acids. Germline CDR1 is GTSNPN and CDR2 is SVGIG (reference sequence). Deletions cut 3 bases from V and 4 bases from J, with 10 bases between. In DNA form, the CDR3 reads TGTGCCTGGAGCGGGATGGGGAATCAGCCCCAGCATTTT. Translating gives CAWSGMGNQPQHF.

V gene TRBV7-9 combines with J gene TRBJ1-1; D call uncertain. V gave up 3 bases and J gave up 3 bases, with 8 bases separating them. The CDR3 spans 13 residues. In germline, CDR1 is SEHNR, CDR2 FQNEAQ (reference sequence). The CDR3 sequence: CASSFRRDTEAFF. CDR3 nucleotide sequence: TGTGCCAGCAGCTTTAGAAGAGACACTGAAGCTTTCTTT.

The chain couples TRBV28 to TRBJ1-5; D is perhaps TRBD1 (6 bases). The CDR3 spans 13 residues. Germline lookup yields CDR1 MDHEN and CDR2 SYDVKM. Trimming left V 7 bases short and J 8 bases short, with 15 bases between. The CDR3 sequence is CASNRDGLEPQHF. CDR3 DNA sequence: TGTGCCAGCAACAGGGATGGGTTAGAGCCCCAGCATTTT.

This clone showed up just a few times. The chain is built from TRBV6-5 and TRBJ2-3; possibly TRBD1 or TRBD2 for D (5 bases each). CDR1 MNHEY and CDR2 SVGAGI come from the germline V gene. Trimming took off 2 bases at V and 2 bases at J, with 11 bases between the two ends. The CDR3 is 15 residues long. The CDR3 DNA sequence: TGTGCCAGCAGTTACAGGGGACCTACCACAGATACGCAGTATTTT. Translation: CASSYRGPTTDTQYF.

CDR3 in DNA: TGTGCCAGCAGCTTGAGAGGGCCCTCCTACAATGAGCAGTTCTTC. Protein sequence: CASSLRGPSYNEQFF. V and J are TRBV11-2 and TRBJ2-1, with a possible D match to TRBD2 (5 bases). The CDR3 totals 15 residues. Between the trimmed V and J ends, which lost 3 bases and 0 bases, there was a span of 9 bases. Germline V gene lookup returns CDR1 SGHAT and CDR2 FQNNGV. Full variable domain (remainder filled in from reference TRBV11-2 and TRBJ2-1): EAGVAQSPRYKIIEKRQSVAFWCNPISGHATLYWYQQILGQGPKLLIQFQNNGVVDDSQLPKDRFSAERLKGVDSTLKIQPAKLEDSAVYLCASSLRGPSYNEQFFGPGTRLTVL.

The chain joins TRBV19 to TRBJ1-1; D not resolved. The V gene lost 7 bases and the J gene lost 4 bases, with 13 bases spanning the gap. This CDR3 is 13 amino acids long. Germline values: CDR1 LNHDA, CDR2 SQIVND (reference sequence). The CDR3 spells CASTWWAGTEAFF. In nucleotides, the CDR3 is TGTGCCAGTACCTGGTGGGCAGGCACTGAAGCTTTCTTT.

The rearrangement links TRBV6-5 to TRBJ1-2; 8 positions match TRBD1. This CDR3 has 14 amino acids. Losses at the gene ends were 7 bases for V and 8 bases for J; bases not matched to a gene: 12. The V gene's germline CDR1 is MNHEY and CDR2 SVGAGI. In nucleotides, the CDR3 is TGTGCCAGCATTTTCGACAGGGGCCTCGGAGGCTACACCTTC. Residues: CASIFDRGLGGYTF.

As concerns this clone: In the same sample, other DNA sequences code for this CDR3. This chain uses TRBV25-1 with TRBJ1-5; no firm D call. Germline CDR1 reads MGHDK; CDR2 reads SYGVNS. The CDR3 spans 12 residues. V lost 4 bases and J lost 4, with 5 bases in between. CDR3 coding DNA: TGTGCCAGCAGTGTAGGGAATCAGCCCCAGCATTTT. The encoded protein is CASSVGNQPQHF.